This T cell receptor beta chain was obtained from a study of blood T cell repertoires in COVID-19. TCRdb's copy holds only in-frame clones and misses some; the assay was immunoSEQ multiplex PCR. The sample has 250,000 to 300,000 clones, approximately 90% seen once. V was pared by 7 bases and J by 5 bases, with 13 bases of the junction left unmatched. The CDR3 extends over 15 amino acids. Germline values: CDR1 SNHLY, CDR2 FYNNEI. The sequenced material came from peripheral blood. The chain couples TRBV2 to TRBJ1-2, with TRBD1 identical over 7 bases. The receptor's source is a woman in her 30s with COVID-19, enrolled during active disease. CDR3 in DNA: TGTGCCAGCAAGATAGGGCAAGGGGGCAATTATGGCTACACCTTC. Protein: CASKIGQGGNYGYTF.